Detailed here is one T cell receptor beta chain. The data stem from a study of blood T cell repertoires in COVID-19. In the study overall: Collection of acute and convalescent COVID-19 samples took place in the United States, Italy and Spain. Sources were T cells, B-cell-depleted T cells, or PBMCs; the material itself was cDNA or gDNA.

Authors' analysis steps: The authors estimated nucleated cell counts from reference gene primer amplification. Data came from immunoSEQ multiplex PCR; TCRdb stores just in-frame clones and leaves some out. V, J and clone size were drawn from that table, and D and trimming were deduced from the DNA. In the table there are a few hundred thousand clones, roughly 87% of which are singletons. The CDR3 runs 14 residues. The sequencing sample was made of PBMCs or T cells enriched from blood (not recorded which). The J gene is TRBJ2-2, the V gene TRBV1; the table's TRBD2 call for D was not verified on the DNA. TRBV1 is tagged as a pseudogene. The TCR comes from a man aged 18 to 30 with acute COVID-19. This CDR3 is CTSSQERETGELFF. For the CDR3, the DNA is TGCACCAGCAGCCAAGAGCGGGAGACCGGGGAGCTGTTTTTT.